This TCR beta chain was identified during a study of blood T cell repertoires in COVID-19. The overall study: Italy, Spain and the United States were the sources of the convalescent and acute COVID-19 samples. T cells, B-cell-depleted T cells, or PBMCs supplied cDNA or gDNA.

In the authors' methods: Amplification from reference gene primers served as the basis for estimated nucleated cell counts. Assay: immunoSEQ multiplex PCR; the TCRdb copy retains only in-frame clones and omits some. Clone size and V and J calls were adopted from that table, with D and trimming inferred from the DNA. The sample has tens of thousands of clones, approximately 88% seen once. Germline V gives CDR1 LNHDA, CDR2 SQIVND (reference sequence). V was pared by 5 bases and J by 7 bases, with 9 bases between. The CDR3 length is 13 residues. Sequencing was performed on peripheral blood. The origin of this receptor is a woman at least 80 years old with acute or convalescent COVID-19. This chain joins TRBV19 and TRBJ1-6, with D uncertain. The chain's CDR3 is CASSSTGNSPLHF. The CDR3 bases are TGTGCCAGTAGTTCGACTGGGAATTCACCCCTCCACTTT.